The rows below give T cell receptor beta chains drawn from one sample of a study of T cells in Graves' hyperthyroidism and ophthalmopathy. TCRdb re-called the multiplex PCR reads through MiXCR, storing one row per CDR3 protein. The sample consists of a few hundred thousand distinct CDR3 sequences, about 16% of them appearing once. The sequenced sample was blood. All receptors come from a woman aged 25 to 39 with Graves' ophthalmopathy. The CDR3 runs from the conserved cysteine through the conserved F or W. The D gene is left open where the match is weak. Clone size is not always given. Where it is, it says once, few, many or a class for expanded clones.

clone_size j_call v_call d_call cdr3_aa cdr3_nt
many TRBJ1-5 TRBV19 . CASSPEGGTNQPQHF TGTGCCAGTAGTCCAGAGGGGGGGACAAATCAGCCCCAGCATTTT
. TRBJ2-1 TRBV20-1 . CSAREGYNEQFF TGCAGTGCTAGAGAGGGTTACAATGAGCAGTTCTTC
many TRBJ2-1 TRBV11-2 . CASSLGINEQFF TGTGCCAGCAGCTTAGGGATCAATGAGCAGTTCTTC
many TRBJ2-7 TRBV7-2 . CASSLTFPYEQYF TGTGCCAGCAGCTTGACTTTCCCTTACGAGCAGTACTTC
. TRBJ1-4 TRBV7-9 . CASSSRQGIGNEKLFF TGTGCCAGCAGCTCACGGCAGGGGATTGGTAATGAAAAACTGTTTTTT
many TRBJ2-1 TRBV7-2 . CASSLSSYNEQFF TGTGCCAGCAGTCTAAGCTCCTACAATGAGCAGTTCTTC
many TRBJ2-7 TRBV11-2 TRBD1 CASTQDRNQQYF TGTGCCAGCACCCAGGACAGGAACCAGCAGTACTTC
few TRBJ2-3 TRBV30 . CAWSLTDTQYF TGTGCCTGGAGCCTCACAGATACGCAGTATTTT
few TRBJ1-5 TRBV4-3 . CASSQENDRWQPQHF TGCGCCAGCAGCCAAGAGAACGACAGGTGGCAGCCCCAGCATTTT
many TRBJ2-3 TRBV2 TRBD2 CASEGTSGSADTQYF TGTGCCAGCGAAGGGACTAGCGGGAGTGCAGATACGCAGTATTTT
many TRBJ1-2 TRBV6-6 TRBD1 CASSYSTGVFYGYTF TGTGCCAGCAGTTACTCGACAGGGGTCTTCTATGGCTACACCTTC
few TRBJ2-7 TRBV24-1 TRBD2 CATSGPRGTSGEDGSRSYEQYF TGTGCCACCAGTGGGCCTCGAGGGACTAGCGGGGAGGACGGGAGTCGGTCCTACGAGCAGTACTTC
. TRBJ2-3 TRBV6-2/TRBV6-3 TRBD2 CASSYPGTSGMGDTQYF TGTGCCAGCAGTTACCCCGGGACTAGCGGGATGGGCGATACGCAGTATTTT
. TRBJ2-7 TRBV5-4 TRBD2 CASSPSGRVYEQYF TGTGCCAGCAGCCCCAGCGGGAGGGTTTACGAGCAGTACTTC
. TRBJ2-1 TRBV6-1 . CATKPRGSYNEQFF TGTGCCACCAAACCAAGGGGGTCCTACAATGAGCAGTTCTTC
many TRBJ1-1 TRBV2 . CASRLGAAEAFF TGTGCCAGCAGATTAGGGGCGGCTGAAGCTTTCTTT
few TRBJ1-1 TRBV10-2 . CASSHQEGDEAFF TGCGCCAGCAGTCACCAAGAAGGGGATGAAGCTTTCTTT
. TRBJ2-3 TRBV28 TRBD2 CASRGLAGVPDTQYF TGTGCCAGCAGGGGACTAGCGGGAGTACCAGATACGCAGTATTTT
few TRBJ2-1 TRBV18 . CASSREHNEQFF TGTGCCAGCTCACGGGAACACAATGAGCAGTTCTTC
few TRBJ2-1 TRBV9 . CASSVEDSGGSYNEQFF TGTGCCAGCAGCGTAGAGGATAGTGGGGGCTCCTACAATGAGCAGTTCTTC
few TRBJ1-6 TRBV20-1 . CSARGSRESYNSPLHF TGCAGTGCTAGGGGGTCCCGGGAGAGCTATAATTCACCCCTCCACTTT
few TRBJ1-1 TRBV28 . CASRKTGDTEAFF TGTGCCAGCAGAAAGACAGGTGACACTGAAGCTTTCTTT
many TRBJ1-1 TRBV6-2/TRBV6-3 . CASSYKTRAGNTEAFF TGTGCCAGCAGTTACAAGACCCGAGCGGGGAACACTGAAGCTTTCTTT
. TRBJ2-7 TRBV19 . CASSEGRRTYEQYF TGTGCCAGTAGCGAAGGGAGGAGGACCTACGAGCAGTACTTC